This T cell receptor beta chain originates from a study of beta chain features in type 1 diabetes. General study findings and limits: People with Type 1 diabetes carried modestly yet significantly shorter TCRB CDR3s in all four CD4+ subsets.

Reverse transcribing all isolated RNA meant expressed TCRB transcripts were sequenced. Sequencing was performed with immunoSEQ multiplex PCR; in TCRdb, only in-frame clones are kept and a portion is missing. The sample consists of 200,000 to 300,000 clones, 20% of them appearing once. The germline V gene encodes CDR1 MDHEN and CDR2 SYDVKM. J lost 0 bases, V lost 7 bases, and 9 bases had no gene match. There are 16 residues in the CDR3. This clone was found a few times. No antigen is known for it. In total, each donor contributed a single heparinised blood draw that averaged around 100 mL. The chain recombines TRBV28 with TRBJ2-1; TRBD1 agrees at 7 bases. The source is a woman in her thirties or forties with type 1 diabetes. Input material: naive CD4+ T cells from blood. CDR3 in amino acids: CASTRAGTDSYNEQFF. The CDR3 DNA is TGTGCCAGCACCCGAGCCGGGACAGACTCCTACAATGAGCAGTTCTTC.